These 9 T cell receptor beta chains came from one sample sequenced in a study of early T cells in non-severe SARS-CoV-2 infection. Via MiXCR, TCRdb re-called the 5' RACE reads, giving one row per CDR3 protein. The data contain about 97,000 distinct CDR3 sequences, about an eighth of them seen just once; the ten biggest clones take up approximately 6%. Input material: whole blood. The receptors come from an adult who was a healthcare worker with PCR-confirmed SARS-CoV-2 infection or an uninfected control (not recorded which).

This clonotype has at least ten counts. The chain carries TRBV18 and TRBJ1-2; D call uncertain. The V end lost 6 bases, the J end lost 0 bases, and 17 bases lay between the germline ends. The CDR3 spans 16 residues. Germline CDR1 reads KGHSH; CDR2 reads LQKENI. CDR3 in DNA: TGTGCCAGCTCTCAAGGGCCAGAGAGAGCTAACTATGGCTACACCTTC. Translated, it gives CASSQGPERANYGYTF.

This sequence joins TRBV7-2 and TRBJ1-3, with 7 bases that match TRBD1. V lost 7 bases and J lost 2; bases outside the gene matches: 2. Germline V lookup: CDR1 SGHTA, CDR2 FQGNSA. This CDR3 region has 13 residues. The CDR3 DNA is TGTGCCAGCACGACAGGGCCTGGAAACACCATATATTTT. Translated: CASTTGPGNTIYF.

Many counts were recorded for this clonotype. The chain links TRBV29-1 to TRBJ2-3; D gene ambiguous. CDR1 is SQVTM, CDR2 ANQGSEA, per germline. Trimming removed 0 bases at V and 2 bases at J, with 9 bases between. The CDR3 consists of 14 residues. The CDR3 DNA follows: TGCAGCGTTGAAGAGTCTCCCTACACAGATACGCAGTATTTT. Its translation: CSVEESPYTDTQYF.

This clonotype was seen repeatedly, ten times or more. The chain combines TRBV12-3 or TRBV12-4 with TRBJ2-7; 7 bases match TRBD2. Germline trimming cut 3 bases from V and 4 bases from J; bases unmatched to any gene: 6. This CDR3 has 14 residues. CDR3 sequence reads: CASSFSGSVYEQYF. As DNA, the CDR3 is TGTGCCAGCAGTTTTAGCGGGTCCGTATACGAGCAGTACTTC.

For the CDR3, the DNA is TGTGCCAGCAGCTTGGCCGGGCATAGCGAGACCCAGTACTTC. Protein product: CASSLAGHSETQYF. J is TRBJ2-5 and V is TRBV7-9, with D unclear. CDR3 length equals 14 residues. The V gene's germline CDR1 is SEHNR and CDR2 FQNEAQ (reference sequence). Trimming removed 3 bases from V and 5 bases from J, with 13 bases in between. The full variable domain, in which reference TRBV7-9 and TRBJ2-5 provide the parts outside the CDR3, is DTGVSQNPRHKITKRGQNVTFRCDPISEHNRLYWYRQTLGQGPEFLTYFQNEAQLEKSRLLSDRFSAERPKGSFSTLEIQRTEQGDSAMYLCASSLAGHSETQYFGPGTRLLVL.

Ten or more counts support this clonotype. Here the CDR3 reads CSVVPSGRSTDTQYF. The CDR3 nucleotides read TGCAGCGTTGTTCCTAGCGGGAGATCCACAGATACGCAGTATTTT. The chain combines TRBV29-1 with TRBJ2-3, with 10 bases matching TRBD2. Germline CDR1 and CDR2: SQVTM and ANQGSEA. The CDR3 contains 15 residues. V lost 4 bases to trimming and J lost 2 bases; unmatched junction nucleotides: 6.

At least ten counts were recorded for this clonotype. The V gene is TRBV9, the J gene TRBJ2-1; a weak D match, TRBD2 (6 bases). The CDR3 runs to 17 residues. CDR1 is SGDLS and CDR2 is YYNGEE in the germline V gene. Trimming left V 0 bases short and J 8 bases short, with 21 bases between. CDR3 bases: TGTGCCAGCAGCGTAGAGTGGTTGGGCGGGATGGGCGATGAGCAGTTCTTC. Residues: CASSVEWLGGMGDEQFF.

This clonotype was seen many times. This chain joins TRBV19 and TRBJ1-5; D not certain. The CDR3 has 14 residues. Germline-derived CDR1 and CDR2 are LNHDA and SQIVND (reference sequence). Trimming pared 6 bases from V and 7 bases from J, leaving 16 bases between. The CDR3 sequence: CASSWPTKGQPQHF. The CDR3 DNA reads as TGTGCCAGTAGCTGGCCCACAAAAGGACAGCCCCAGCATTTT.

This clonotype appeared many times. The chain joins TRBV7-2 to TRBJ2-1; D remains unclear. The CDR3 runs 14 residues. The germline V and J ends were trimmed by 1 base and 4 bases, with 8 bases remaining between them. From germline, CDR1 is SGHTA and CDR2 FQGNSA. In DNA, the CDR3 is TGTGCCAGCAGCTTAGTTAGCCTTTACAATGAGCAGTTCTTC. Translation gives CASSLVSLYNEQFF.